The clone carrying this TCR beta chain was recorded once. Other DNA variants within this sample encode the same CDR3. The data were obtained in a study of cytomegalovirus exposure and HLA in healthy donors. Use of 60 Vbeta and 13 Jbeta primers characterized the PCR. Libraries were prepared by immunoSEQ multiplex PCR; TCRdb keeps only in-frame clonotypes and omits some of them. The repertoire holds 150,000 to 200,000 clones, with around 67% as singletons. Germline V gene data show CDR1 as GTSNPN and CDR2 as SVGIG (reference sequence). The junction had 8 bases not matched to a gene; V was cut back by 3 bases and J by 13 bases. This CDR3 is 13 amino acids long.

The rearrangement links TRBV30 to TRBJ1-6, with TRBD1 identical over 8 bases. The TCR originated in a woman aged 18 to 35 in good health and CMV-seropositive. The source material was PBMCs. The CDR3 protein is CAWRLTGGSPLHF. The CDR3 coding sequence is TGTGCCTGGAGGTTAACAGGGGGATCCCCCCTCCACTTT.